The 24 T cell receptor beta chains in this list originate from one sample, sequenced in a study of identical twins (dated by TCRdb to 2016 to 2017). Receptor amplification or capture employed 5' RACE. Data came from an Illumina HiSeq 2000. TCRdb reprocessing: public reads trimmed at Q25 with fastp, clones called with MiXCR, in-frame beta chains kept. CDR3 protein duplicates are merged, each entry listing the most common genes and DNA. The sample records a few hundred thousand distinct CDR3 sequences, roughly 9% of which are singletons. Together, the top ten hold roughly 9% of the sample. The specimen sequenced was naive T cells sorted from blood. The cell subset or site label for this specimen denotes: cells isolated with a human naive T-cell isolation kit. The receptors derive from a woman in her 50s in good health.

This clonotype was seen only a few times. The chain carries TRBV20-1 and TRBJ2-1; D is perhaps TRBD1 (5 bases). Germline assignment: CDR1 DFQATT and CDR2 SNEGSKA (reference sequence). V was cut by 3 bases and J by 7 bases, with 10 bases left in between. This CDR3 region has 12 residues. The CDR3 spells CSASQGLNEQFF. CDR3 DNA: TGCAGTGCTAGTCAGGGTCTTAATGAGCAGTTCTTC.

This clonotype was recorded a few times. The chain is built from TRBV30 and TRBJ1-1; D uncertain. CDR3 length equals 11 residues. Germline V gene sequence: CDR1 GTSNPN, CDR2 SVGIG (reference sequence). The V end lost 6 bases, the J end lost 3 bases, and 8 bases lay between the germline ends. The CDR3 is CACQLDTEAFF. The CDR3 DNA reads as TGTGCCTGTCAACTGGACACTGAAGCTTTCTTT.

This clonotype was counted a few times. The chain has TRBV29-1 and TRBJ2-7; TRBD2 might be the D (6 bases). Germline assignment: CDR1 SQVTM and CDR2 ANQGSEA. With 2 bases removed from V and 0 bases from J, the gap between germline ends came to 26 bases. The CDR3 runs 19 residues. The chain's CDR3 is CSVEILGRRGTFSSYEQYV. As DNA, the CDR3 is TGCAGCGTTGAAATTCTCGGACGGCGGGGAACTTTCAGCTCCTACGAGCAGTACGTC.

This clonotype was detected only a few times. The CDR3 DNA sequence: TGTGCCATCAGTGGAGTAGGGGACAGGGGGCAGCAATATGAGCAGTTCTTC. Amino acid sequence: CAISGVGDRGQQYEQFF. This rearrangement joins TRBV10-3 to TRBJ2-1; 12 bases map to TRBD1. CDR1 and CDR2 (germline): ENHRY, SYGVKD. The length of the CDR3 is 17 residues. Trimming took 4 bases from V and 8 from J; bases not matched to a gene: 12.

This clonotype appeared a few times. The chain has TRBV20-1 and TRBJ2-1; TRBD2 aligns across 8 bases. This CDR3 has 12 residues. CDR1 and CDR2 from the germline V gene are DFQATT and SNEGSKA (reference sequence). With V trimmed by 1 base and J by 15 bases, 8 bases remained unmatched. The CDR3 DNA is TGCAGTGCTAGAGCGGGAGGGCCGGAGGCGTTCTTC. It codes for CSARAGGPEAFF.

The CDR3 DNA reads as TGTGCCATCAGTGCGGTGGGAACACAAGAGACCCAGTACTTC. Translation gives CAISAVGTQETQYF. V is TRBV10-3 and J is TRBJ2-5; D gene ambiguous. Germline values: CDR1 ENHRY, CDR2 SYGVKD. V lost 4 bases, J lost 2 bases, and 11 bases lay in between. The CDR3 sequence is 14 residues long.

V usage is TRBV20-1 and J usage is TRBJ2-1; D perhaps matches TRBD2 (6 bases). Germline CDR1 and CDR2: DFQATT and SNEGSKA (reference sequence). The length of the CDR3 is 16 residues. V shed 2 bases and J shed 6 bases, with 20 bases lying between them. The CDR3 nucleotides read TGCAGTGCTAGACCATCTACGGGACTCCGGGTCAATGAGCAGTTCTTC. Amino acids: CSARPSTGLRVNEQFF.

This clonotype was observed a few times. The rearrangement joins TRBV29-1 to TRBJ2-2; maybe TRBD2 (6 bases). The CDR3 is 13 residues long. The V gene's germline CDR1 is SQVTM and CDR2 ANQGSEA. V was shortened by 6 bases and J by 2 bases, with 10 bases between the two germline ends. The CDR3 loop reads CSVGGYNTGELFF. In nucleotides, the CDR3 is TGCAGCGTGGGGGGTTACAACACCGGGGAGCTGTTTTTT.

V gene TRBV20-1 combines with J gene TRBJ1-5; D possibly corresponds to TRBD1 (5 bases). Germline V lookup: CDR1 DFQATT, CDR2 SNEGSKA (reference sequence). This CDR3 region has 13 residues. V gave up 5 bases and J gave up 7 bases, with 15 bases separating them. The CDR3 spells CSALSARAQPQHF. Here the CDR3 DNA reads TGCAGTGCTTTAAGCGCCAGGGCCCAGCCCCAGCATTTT.

The rearrangement uses TRBV18 and TRBJ2-1; D may match TRBD1 or TRBD2 (5 bases each). CDR1 KGHSH and CDR2 LQKENI come from the germline V gene. This CDR3 is built from 15 residues. Deletions cut 3 bases from V and 4 bases from J, with 13 bases between. The CDR3 bases are TGTGCCAGCTCACCCGACGGGGCCTCATACAATGAGCAGTTCTTC. Encoded protein: CASSPDGASYNEQFF. The entire variable domain, with the rest obtained from reference TRBV18 and TRBJ2-1, is as follows: NAGVMQNPRHLVRRRGQEARLRCSPMKGHSHVYWYRQLPEEGLKFMVYLQKENIIDESGMPKERFSAEFPKEGPSILRIQQVVRGDSAAYFCASSPDGASYNEQFFGPGTRLTVL.

Only a few counts were recorded for this clonotype. V and J are TRBV29-1 and TRBJ2-3, with D perhaps matching TRBD1 or TRBD2 (5 bases each). This CDR3 comprises 13 residues. Per the germline V gene, CDR1 is SQVTM and CDR2 is ANQGSEA. The V gene lost 6 bases and the J gene lost 2 bases, with 12 bases spanning the gap. The CDR3 loop reads CSVLRDPTDTQYF. The CDR3 DNA sequence: TGCAGCGTCCTCCGGGACCCCACAGATACGCAGTATTTT.

V and J are TRBV7-6 and TRBJ2-1; 8 bases line up with TRBD2. Germline CDR1 reads SGHVS; CDR2 reads FNYEAQ. Unmatched junction bases numbered 8, after V lost 5 bases and J lost 5 bases. This CDR3 spans 15 amino acids. Here the CDR3 reads CASSPPAGGNNEQFF. CDR3 DNA sequence: TGTGCCAGCAGCCCACCCGCGGGGGGCAACAATGAGCAGTTCTTC.

The CDR3 nucleotides read TGTGCCACCAGTGATTTTGGGACTAGAGGCACCGGGGAGCTGTTTTTT. Protein: CATSDFGTRGTGELFF. The rearrangement links TRBV24-1 to TRBJ2-2, with 8 bases lining up with TRBD2. Trimming cost V 1 base and J 4 bases; bases outside gene matches: 4. The CDR3 contains 16 residues. Germline lookup yields CDR1 KGHDR and CDR2 SFDVKD.

The CDR3 protein is CASSHPPEGSNTEAFF. CDR3 nucleotide sequence: TGCGCCAGCAGCCATCCCCCTGAGGGGAGTAACACTGAAGCTTTCTTT. The V call is TRBV4-1, the J call TRBJ1-1, with D maybe TRBD1 (5 bases). This CDR3 is 16 amino acids long. Between the trimmed V and J ends, which lost 3 bases and 2 bases, there was a span of 16 bases. CDR1 and CDR2 from the germline V gene are MGHRA and YSYEKL.

This clonotype was counted many times. The chain has TRBV5-1 and TRBJ2-1, with D tentatively TRBD2 (5 bases). The CDR3 sequence is 14 residues long. V was clipped by 7 bases and J by 9 bases, with 20 bases between them. Germline CDR1 is SGHRS and CDR2 is YFSETQ. Written as DNA, the CDR3 is TGCGCCAGCCGGCAACTAGAAGCTCACGGTGAGCAGTTCTTC. This encodes CASRQLEAHGEQFF.

The J gene is TRBJ2-5, the V gene TRBV12-3 or TRBV12-4; D not resolved. V shed 3 bases and J shed 8 bases, with 16 bases lying between them. The CDR3 has 14 residues. The CDR3 region is CASSLVRSLSTQYF. For the CDR3, the DNA is TGTGCCAGCAGTTTGGTCCGCAGCCTTAGTACCCAGTACTTC.

In this sample, this clonotype turned up a few times. The rearrangement uses TRBV7-3 and TRBJ1-1; D ambiguous. Germline V CDR1 and CDR2: SGHTA, FQGTGA. V lost 5 bases, J lost 5 bases, and 12 bases lay in between. CDR3 size: 13 residues. The CDR3 coding sequence is TGTGCCAGCAGCAAGGCCCTGACGACTGAAGCTTTCTTT. Amino acids: CASSKALTTEAFF.

This clonotype was observed a handful of times. The chain joins TRBV4-1 to TRBJ2-1; D unresolved. Trimming took off 0 bases at V and 8 bases at J, with 5 bases between the two ends. CDR1 and CDR2 from the germline V gene are MGHRA and YSYEKL. This CDR3 is built from 12 residues. DNA of the CDR3: TGCGCCAGCAGCCAAGATGGCCATGAGCAGTTCTTC. Its protein is CASSQDGHEQFF.

This clonotype was detected many times. The V gene is TRBV5-1, the J gene TRBJ2-2, with D uncertain. V lost 0 bases and J 5 bases, leaving 8 bases between the germline ends. This CDR3 is built from 14 residues. Per the germline V gene, CDR1 is SGHRS and CDR2 is YFSETQ. The CDR3 spells CASSLERVTGELFF. DNA for the CDR3: TGCGCCAGCAGCTTGGAAAGGGTGACCGGGGAGCTGTTTTTT.

This clonotype was found many times. V gene TRBV5-6 combines with J gene TRBJ2-7; 7 bases are a match to TRBD1. This CDR3 has 14 amino acids. Looked up from germline, CDR1 is SGHDT and CDR2 is YYEEEE. Losses at the gene ends were 3 bases for V and 3 bases for J; bases not matched to a gene: 6. CDR3 amino acids: CASSWIGTDYEQYV. The CDR3 bases are TGTGCCAGCAGCTGGATTGGGACAGACTACGAGCAGTACGTC.

This clonotype was counted only a few times. V and J are TRBV5-1 and TRBJ2-7, with D perhaps matching TRBD1 or TRBD2 (5 bases each). The length of the CDR3 is 15 residues. The V and J ends lost 3 bases and 6 bases respectively, with 19 bases between them. The germline V gene encodes CDR1 SGHRS and CDR2 YFSETQ. CDR3 protein: CASSSTGALGREQYF. CDR3 DNA sequence: TGCGCCAGCAGCTCGACCGGGGCCCTCGGGCGCGAGCAGTACTTC.

This clonotype showed up just a few times. The chain joins TRBV4-1 to TRBJ2-1, with TRBD2 matching over 16 bases. This CDR3 region has 19 residues. From germline, CDR1 is MGHRA and CDR2 YSYEKL. The trim removed 6 bases at V and 3 bases at J, leaving 11 bases unmatched. The CDR3: CASSPGLAGGPDSYNEQFF. DNA for the CDR3: TGCGCCAGCAGTCCGGGACTAGCGGGAGGGCCCGATAGCTACAATGAGCAGTTCTTC.

This clonotype was counted at least ten times. The chain combines TRBV12-3 or TRBV12-4 with TRBJ2-1; a possible D gene is TRBD2 (5 bases). The CDR3 has 13 amino acids. The V end was cut by 6 bases, the J end by 11 bases, with 17 bases between. The CDR3 DNA reads TGTGCCAGCAGCAACCTCCTCGAGGGTAAGCAGTTCTTC. Protein sequence: CASSNLLEGKQFF.

This clonotype was counted a few times. CDR3 bases: TGTGCCAGCAGTTACGGGACTAGCCCCGGGGAGCTGTTTTTT. Translating it yields CASSYGTSPGELFF. This rearrangement joins TRBV6-2 or TRBV6-3 to TRBJ2-2; TRBD2 matches at 9 bases. The trim removed 2 bases at V and 6 bases at J, leaving 1 base unmatched. CDR1 and CDR2 from the germline V gene are MNHEY and SVGEGT. The CDR3 runs to 14 residues.